These 20 T cell receptor beta chains were sequenced from one sample in a study of T cells in Graves' hyperthyroidism and ophthalmopathy. Amplified TCR beta CDR3 regions derived from RNA transcripts. First-round RT-PCR of the TCR CDR3 relied on the HTBI primer set. MiXCR, run by TCRdb on the multiplex PCR reads, gives a single entry per CDR3 protein. The data contain about 560,000 distinct CDR3 sequences, 15% to 20% of them singletons. Input material: blood. The receptors were gathered from a woman between 18 and 29 years old with Graves' hyperthyroidism.

This clonotype occurred a few times. The rearrangement links TRBV10-3 to TRBJ1-5; D is perhaps TRBD1 (5 bases). The V end was cut by 3 bases, the J end by 7 bases, with 10 bases between. CDR3 length: 13 residues. Germline V gene lookup returns CDR1 ENHRY and CDR2 SYGVKD. The CDR3 DNA sequence: TGTGCCATCAGTGATGGGGGGGGACAGCCCCAGCATTTT. This codes for CAISDGGGQPQHF.

This clonotype was seen more than once but under ten times. The chain uses TRBV14 and TRBJ2-1; 10 nucleotides align to TRBD2. Per germline, CDR1 SGHDN and CDR2 FVKESK. The ends lost 4 bases at V and 10 bases at J; junction bases unmatched: 10. The CDR3 is 15 amino acids. The chain's CDR3 is CASSPASGRAEEQFF. DNA for the CDR3: TGTGCCAGCAGCCCCGCGAGCGGGAGGGCCGAGGAGCAGTTCTTC.

Only a few counts were recorded for this clonotype. This chain connects TRBV4-1 to TRBJ1-2; tentatively, D is TRBD1 (5 bases). V was shortened by 3 bases and J by 3 bases, with 14 bases between the two germline ends. CDR3 size: 15 residues. The V gene's germline CDR1 is MGHRA and CDR2 YSYEKL. CDR3 DNA sequence: TGCGCCAGCAGCCAGCCGGGACGACGTCACTATGGCTACACCTTC. Its translation: CASSQPGRRHYGYTF.

A few counts support this clonotype. The chain carries TRBV6-5 and TRBJ1-1, with a possible D match to TRBD1 (6 bases). Germline CDR1 reads MNHEY; CDR2 reads SVGAGI. Trimming stripped 5 bases from V and 1 base from J, with 23 bases between. The CDR3 consists of 18 residues. CDR3 sequence (DNA): TGTGCCAGCAGTAACCGAGGGGGGGAGGAACAGGGGAACACTGAAGCTTTCTTT. Its protein is CASSNRGGEEQGNTEAFF.

This clonotype was picked up a small number of times. This sequence joins TRBV5-1 and TRBJ2-1, with 13 nucleotides matching TRBD2. J was trimmed by 5 bases and V by 7 bases; bases with no gene match: 6. There are 15 residues in the CDR3. Germline V gene lookup returns CDR1 SGHRS and CDR2 YFSETQ. The CDR3 DNA reads as TGCGCCAGCGGCCTGGGACTAGCGGGACACAATGAGCAGTTCTTC. Its protein is CASGLGLAGHNEQFF.

The chain has TRBV4-1 and TRBJ1-5, with unresolved D. Between the trimmed V and J ends, which lost 3 bases and 8 bases, there was a span of 11 bases. CDR3 length: 13 amino acids. Germline CDR1 MGHRA, CDR2 YSYEKL. The CDR3 DNA sequence: TGCGCCAGCAGCCACCGGGCCGAAAAGCCCCAGCATTTT. Translating gives CASSHRAEKPQHF.

This clonotype came up a few times. The chain links TRBV6-1 to TRBJ2-7; 9 nucleotides line up with TRBD1. Looked up from germline, CDR1 is MNHNS and CDR2 is SASEGT. The J segment lost 4 bases and the V segment lost 8 bases, leaving 12 bases of the junction unmatched. CDR3 length: 15 residues. In DNA form, the CDR3 reads TGTGCCAGCCTGAACCGGGACAGGGTGTGGTACGAGCAGTACTTC. Amino acids: CASLNRDRVWYEQYF.

This clonotype was found a few times. This chain links TRBV6-5 with TRBJ1-1; D possibly corresponds to TRBD1 (5 bases). Germline loops: CDR1 MNHEY, CDR2 SVGAGI. The CDR3 length is 13 residues. V dropped 0 bases and J dropped 7 bases, with 9 bases sitting between them. For the CDR3, the DNA is TGTGCCAGCAGTTACTCGGGGCGGCTTGAAGCTTTCTTT. It codes for CASSYSGRLEAFF.

This clonotype was seen a few times. The chain links TRBV12-3 or TRBV12-4 to TRBJ2-6; D is unclear. Trimming left V 0 bases short and J 4 bases short, with 4 bases between. The CDR3 is made up of 14 amino acids. CDR3 in amino acids: CASSLARGANVLTF. The CDR3 DNA reads as TGTGCCAGCAGTTTAGCGAGGGGGGCCAACGTCCTGACTTTC.

The chain couples TRBV5-8 to TRBJ1-2; D ambiguous. CDR1 is SGHTS, CDR2 YDEGEE, per germline. The V and J ends lost 0 bases and 8 bases respectively, with 14 bases between them. This CDR3 region has 14 residues. CDR3 sequence: CASSLDSDIRGYTF. The DNA of the CDR3 is TGTGCCAGCAGCTTGGACTCTGACATACGAGGCTACACCTTC.

The table lists this clonotype with a few counts. The chain carries TRBV14 and TRBJ1-1; D is unresolved. Germline V gene data show CDR1 as SGHDN and CDR2 as FVKESK. Trimming stripped 4 bases from V and 5 bases from J, with 14 bases between. The CDR3 runs 14 residues. CDR3 amino acids: CASSRDIAQTEAFF. CDR3 nucleotide sequence: TGTGCCAGCAGCCGAGACATAGCTCAGACTGAAGCTTTCTTT.

Concerning this clonotype itself: With a much larger clone just one base away, this may be a read error. The chain uses TRBV10-1 and TRBJ2-1; 10 bases map to TRBD2. Judging by the DNA end, TRBJ2-7 fits better; the J call may be wrong. This CDR3 is built from 17 residues. Germline V gene lookup returns CDR1 WNHNN and CDR2 SYGVQD (reference sequence). CDR3 residues: CASSEFPAGGIYNEQYF. Written as DNA, the CDR3 is TGCGCCAGCAGTGAGTTTCCAGCGGGAGGGATTTACAATGAGCAGTACTTC.

This clonotype was found many times. The chain recombines TRBV7-2 with TRBJ2-1; 9 bases fit TRBD1. The germline V gene encodes CDR1 SGHTA and CDR2 FQGNSA. The J segment lost 3 bases and the V segment lost 2 bases, leaving 5 bases of the junction unmatched. The CDR3 is made up of 16 amino acids. Written as DNA, the CDR3 is TGTGCCAGCAGCTTAAAGTCGGGACAGGGCTACAATGAGCAGTTCTTC. Translating gives CASSLKSGQGYNEQFF.

This clonotype showed up many times. The CDR3 loop reads CASSPHLGQGLTARYNEQFF. The CDR3 DNA follows: TGTGCCAGCAGCCCCCACCTCGGACAGGGCTTAACGGCCCGCTACAATGAGCAGTTCTTC. The chain couples TRBV12-3 or TRBV12-4 to TRBJ2-1; 8 bases are a match to TRBD1. The CDR3 length is 20 residues. J lost 3 bases, V lost 6 bases, and 22 bases had no gene match.

This clonotype was recorded many times. The rearrangement uses TRBV24-1 and TRBJ2-3, with D possibly being TRBD2 (5 bases). This CDR3 has 16 amino acids. Per the germline V gene, CDR1 is KGHDR and CDR2 is SFDVKD. V was pared by 5 bases and J by 4 bases, with 18 bases between. The CDR3 reads CATSGKAVIGADTQYF. DNA of the CDR3: TGTGCCACCAGTGGAAAAGCGGTGATCGGAGCAGATACGCAGTATTTT.

This clonotype has ten or more counts. The chain has TRBV15 and TRBJ1-6, with a tentative D call TRBD1 (5 bases). Germline V gene sequence: CDR1 LNHNV, CDR2 YYDKDF (reference sequence). V was cut by 6 bases and J by 10 bases, with 25 bases left in between. This CDR3 is 17 amino acids long. The CDR3 reads CATSRIPRAGRESPLHF. The CDR3 DNA follows: TGTGCCACCAGTCGTATCCCCCGGGCAGGGCGTGAGTCACCCCTCCACTTT.

This clonotype occurred many times. An end of the junction differs from the germline gene, which may be a read error. The gene calls are TRBV7-2 and TRBJ2-1; D not resolved. The CDR3 contains 11 residues. Germline CDR1 SGHTA, CDR2 FQGNSA. Here the CDR3 DNA reads TGTGCCAGCAGCTCCTTCAATGAGCAGTTCTTC. This translates into CASSSFNEQFF.

This clonotype has at least ten counts. The gene calls are TRBV5-4 and TRBJ2-3, with 7 positions matching TRBD2. The ends lost 0 bases at V and 5 bases at J; junction bases unmatched: 9. Germline CDR1 and CDR2: SGHNT and YYREEE (reference sequence). CDR3 length equals 16 residues. As DNA, the CDR3 is TGTGCCAGCAGCTTGGGTACGGGGAGGGCGAAAGATACGCAGTATTTT. Protein: CASSLGTGRAKDTQYF.

There are many counts of this clonotype. This chain joins TRBV5-1 and TRBJ1-2, with a weak D call TRBD1 (6 bases). Trimming pared 5 bases from V and 6 bases from J, leaving 17 bases between. The CDR3 has 14 residues. The germline CDR1 and CDR2 sequences are SGHRS and YFSETQ. This CDR3 reads CASRLTGLLDGYTF. In nucleotides, the CDR3 is TGCGCCAGCAGATTGACAGGACTTTTAGATGGCTACACCTTC.

This chain connects TRBV7-6 to TRBJ2-3; 10 bases line up with TRBD2. Germline V lookup: CDR1 SGHVS, CDR2 FNYEAQ. The CDR3 is 15 amino acids. V was clipped by 2 bases and J by 5 bases; unmatched bases: 4. The CDR3, as DNA: TGTGCCAGCAGCTTAACTAGCGGGACCTTAGATACGCAGTATTTT. This translates into CASSLTSGTLDTQYF.